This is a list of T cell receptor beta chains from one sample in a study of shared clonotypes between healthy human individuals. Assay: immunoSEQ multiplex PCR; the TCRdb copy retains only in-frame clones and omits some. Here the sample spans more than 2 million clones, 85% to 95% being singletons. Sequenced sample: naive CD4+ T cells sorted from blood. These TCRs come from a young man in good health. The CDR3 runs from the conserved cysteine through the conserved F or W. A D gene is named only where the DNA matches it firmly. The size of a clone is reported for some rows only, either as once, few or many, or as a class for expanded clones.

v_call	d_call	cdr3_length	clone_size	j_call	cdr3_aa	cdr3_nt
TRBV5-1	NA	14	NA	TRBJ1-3	CASTPDGNPNTIYF	TGCGCCAGCACCCCGGACGGTAACCCTAACACCATATATTTT
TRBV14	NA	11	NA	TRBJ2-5	CASSQGVTQYF	TGTGCCAGCAGCCAAGGAGTAACCCAGTACTTC
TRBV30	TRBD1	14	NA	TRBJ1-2	CAWEPGQGIDGHTF	TGTGCCTGGGAACCGGGACAGGGAATCGATGGCCACACCTTC
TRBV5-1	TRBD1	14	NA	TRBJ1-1	CASRRDSFNTEAFF	TGCGCCAGCAGAAGGGACAGCTTCAACACTGAAGCTTTCTTT
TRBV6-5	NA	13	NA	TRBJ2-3	CASSYDNTDTQYF	TGTGCCAGCAGTTACGACAACACAGATACGCAGTATTTT
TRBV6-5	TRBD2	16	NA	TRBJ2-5	CASSSPGRGGQETQYF	TGTGCCAGCAGTTCCCCTGGGCGGGGGGGGCAAGAGACCCAGTACTTC
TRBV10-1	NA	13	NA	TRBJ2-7	CASSERDSGEQYF	TGCGCCAGCAGTGAGCGGGACTCAGGCGAGCAGTACTTC
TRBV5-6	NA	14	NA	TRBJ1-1	CASSPVVMNTEAFF	TGTGCCAGCAGCCCGGTGGTCATGAACACTGAAGCTTTCTTT
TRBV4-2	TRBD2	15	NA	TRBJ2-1	CASSQGGSGINEQFF	TGTGCCAGCAGCCAAGGTGGTAGCGGGATCAATGAGCAGTTCTTC
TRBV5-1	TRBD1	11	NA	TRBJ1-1	CASSSPGGAFF	TGCGCCAGCAGCTCTCCAGGGGGAGCTTTCTTT
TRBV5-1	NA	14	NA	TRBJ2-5	CASSLASGRETQYF	TGCGCCAGCAGCTTGGCCTCAGGTCGAGAGACCCAGTACTTC
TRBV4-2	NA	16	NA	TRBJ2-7	CASSLAGTGRNYEQYF	TGTGCCAGCAGCTTAGCGGGGACAGGGAGGAACTACGAGCAGTACTTC
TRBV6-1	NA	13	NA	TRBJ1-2	CAIQGRANYGYTF	TGTGCCATCCAAGGACGGGCCAACTATGGCTACACCTTC
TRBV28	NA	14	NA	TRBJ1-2	CASSLNPGDYGYTF	TGTGCCAGCAGTTTAAACCCAGGGGACTATGGCTACACCTTC
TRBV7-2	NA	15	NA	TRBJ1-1	CASSLSSTVNTEAFF	TGTGCCAGCAGCTTATCGTCGACAGTGAACACTGAAGCTTTCTTT
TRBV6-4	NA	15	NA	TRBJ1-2	CASRYRAGMDYGYTF	TGTGCCAGCAGATACCGGGCAGGGATGGACTATGGCTACACCTTC
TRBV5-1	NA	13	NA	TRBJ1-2	CASSLAAVYGYTF	TGCGCCAGCAGCTTGGCGGCAGTCTATGGCTACACCTTC
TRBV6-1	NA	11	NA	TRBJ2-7	CASGNLYEQYF	TGTGCCAGCGGGAACCTCTACGAGCAGTACTTC
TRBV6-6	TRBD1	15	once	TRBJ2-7	CASSYSDRGSYEQYF	TGTGCCAGCAGTTACTCGGACAGGGGTAGTTACGAGCAGTACTTC
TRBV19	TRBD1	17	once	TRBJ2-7	CASSSKTGGLNRYEQYF	TGTGCCAGTAGTTCAAAGACAGGGGGACTTAATCGCTACGAGCAGTACTTC
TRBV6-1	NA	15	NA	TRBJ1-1	CASSGLRVLVTEAFF	TGTGCCAGCAGCGGTCTAAGGGTTTTGGTCACTGAAGCTTTCTTT
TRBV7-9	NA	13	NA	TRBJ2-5	CASSLIGTETQYF	TGTGCCAGCAGCTTAATAGGGACAGAGACCCAGTACTTC
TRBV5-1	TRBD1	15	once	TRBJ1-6	CASSGGQGASSPLHF	TGCGCCAGCAGCGGAGGACAGGGGGCAAGTTCACCCCTCCACTTT
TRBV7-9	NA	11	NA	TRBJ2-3	CASSLGGQGDF	TGTGCCAGCAGCTTAGGCGGGCAGGGAGATTTT